Listed below are T cell receptor beta chains from one sample, sequenced in a study of blood T cells in healthy people across ages. TCRdb processed the 5' RACE reads anew with MiXCR; each CDR3 protein has one entry. Found here are just under 750,000 distinct CDR3 sequences, around a fifth of them singletons; the top ten hold roughly a fifth. Sequencing was performed on blood. The origin of the receptors is a man between 70 and 80 years old in good health. Both conserved end residues are part of each CDR3. The order of the fields is D gene, V gene, J gene, clone size, CDR3 protein, CDR3 DNA. D genes are given only for firm matches. The size of a clone is reported for some rows only, either as once, few or many, or as a class for expanded clones.

D: .
V: TRBV15
J: TRBJ1-3
size: few
CDR3: CATSRGGSGNTIYF
DNA: TGTGCCACCAGCAGAGGAGGCTCTGGAAACACCATATATTTT

D: .
V: TRBV29-1
J: TRBJ2-3
size: few
CDR3: CSVEPEHTQYF
DNA: TGCAGCGTTGAACCTGAGCATACGCAGTATTTT

D: .
V: TRBV3-1
J: TRBJ2-2
size: .
CDR3: CASSQPGGVPTGELFF
DNA: TGTGCCAGCAGCCAACCTGGCGGGGTGCCAACCGGGGAGCTGTTTTTT

D: TRBD2
V: TRBV19
J: TRBJ2-5
size: .
CDR3: CASKASGPQETQYF
DNA: TGTGCCAGTAAGGCTAGCGGACCCCAAGAGACCCAGTACTTC

D: TRBD1
V: TRBV18
J: TRBJ2-1
size: few
CDR3: CASSLGQGSNNEQFF
DNA: TGTGCCAGCTCACTCGGACAGGGTTCCAACAATGAGCAGTTCTTC

D: .
V: TRBV20-1
J: TRBJ2-5
size: few
CDR3: CSATGMGETQYF
DNA: TGCAGTGCCACAGGCATGGGTGAGACCCAGTACTTC

D: .
V: TRBV21-1
J: TRBJ2-2
size: .
CDR3: CASKTLQGHNTGELFF
DNA: TGTGCCAGTAAAACCCTACAGGGACATAACACCGGGGAGCTGTTTTTT

D: TRBD1
V: TRBV20-1
J: TRBJ1-1
size: few
CDR3: CSATKTGGGTEAFF
DNA: TGCAGTGCAACTAAAACAGGGGGCGGCACTGAAGCTTTCTTT

D: TRBD1
V: TRBV5-1
J: TRBJ2-7
size: once
CDR3: CASSLGDSPYEQYF
DNA: TGCGCCAGCAGCTTAGGGGACAGTCCCTACGAGCAGTACTTC

D: .
V: TRBV10-2
J: TRBJ2-1
size: .
CDR3: CASEGGINNEQFF
DNA: TGCGCCAGCGAAGGGGGTATCAACAATGAGCAGTTCTTC

D: .
V: TRBV12-3/TRBV12-4
J: TRBJ2-3
size: .
CDR3: CASSFSGIYTDTQYF
DNA: TGTGCCAGCAGTTTTTCAGGCATTTACACAGATACGCAGTATTTT

D: .
V: TRBV6-5
J: TRBJ1-2
size: few
CDR3: CASRWTERAGYTF
DNA: TGTGCCAGCAGGTGGACAGAGCGAGCTGGCTACACCTTC

D: TRBD1
V: TRBV29-1
J: TRBJ2-3
size: few
CDR3: CSVTMSGGDTQYF
DNA: TGCAGCGTAACAATGTCAGGGGGAGATACGCAGTATTTT

D: TRBD2
V: TRBV20-1
J: TRBJ2-1
size: .
CDR3: CSVEAGGPMGDEQFF
DNA: TGCAGTGTAGAAGCGGGAGGGCCGATGGGCGATGAGCAGTTCTTC

D: .
V: TRBV15
J: TRBJ2-3
size: .
CDR3: CATSRGDPGTLSTDTQYF
DNA: TGTGCCACCAGCAGAGGAGATCCCGGGACTCTTAGCACAGATACGCAGTATTTT

D: TRBD1
V: TRBV28
J: TRBJ2-1
size: .
CDR3: CASHDRGNEQFF
DNA: TGTGCCAGCCACGACAGGGGCAATGAGCAGTTCTTC

D: TRBD2
V: TRBV9
J: TRBJ2-1
size: .
CDR3: CASGFGLADIYNEQFF
DNA: TGTGCCAGCGGCTTCGGACTAGCGGATATCTACAATGAGCAGTTCTTC

D: TRBD1
V: TRBV29-1
J: TRBJ1-1
size: many
CDR3: CSVRTGGNTEAFF
DNA: TGCAGCGTTAGGACAGGGGGGAACACTGAAGCTTTCTTT

D: TRBD1
V: TRBV12-3/TRBV12-4
J: TRBJ1-2
size: .
CDR3: CASSNHVQGAWGYTF
DNA: TGTGCCAGCAGCAATCACGTACAGGGGGCTTGGGGCTACACCTTC

D: TRBD1
V: TRBV6-5
J: TRBJ2-7
size: .
CDR3: CASTSPTGAYEQYF
DNA: TGTGCCAGCACCTCTCCAACAGGGGCCTACGAGCAGTACTTC

D: TRBD1
V: TRBV6-1
J: TRBJ1-1
size: .
CDR3: CASSEVGTGWAFF
DNA: TGTGCCAGCAGTGAAGTGGGGACAGGATGGGCTTTCTTT

D: .
V: TRBV10-3
J: TRBJ2-3
size: .
CDR3: CAIGLAATDTQYF
DNA: TGTGCCATCGGCCTTGCCGCGACAGATACGCAGTATTTT

D: TRBD2
V: TRBV7-9
J: TRBJ2-1
size: many
CDR3: CASSLGSGGYNEQFF
DNA: TGTGCCAGCAGCTTAGGTAGCGGGGGTTACAATGAGCAGTTCTTC

D: .
V: TRBV12-3/TRBV12-4
J: TRBJ1-4
size: .
CDR3: CASSSHTATNEKLFF
DNA: TGTGCCAGCAGTTCTCACACTGCAACTAATGAAAAACTGTTTTTT

D: .
V: TRBV28
J: TRBJ2-1
size: few
CDR3: CASSFKTGSYNEQFF
DNA: TGTGCCAGCAGTTTCAAGACCGGCTCCTACAATGAGCAGTTCTTC

D: .
V: TRBV12-3/TRBV12-4
J: TRBJ2-3
size: many
CDR3: CASSFRDTQYF
DNA: TGTGCCAGCAGTTTCAGGGATACGCAGTATTTT

D: .
V: TRBV20-1
J: TRBJ1-4
size: once
CDR3: CSASQARANEKLFF
DNA: TGCAGTGCTAGTCAGGCGCGGGCTAATGAAAAACTGTTTTTT

D: TRBD1
V: TRBV20-1
J: TRBJ2-7
size: .
CDR3: CSAGFLQGGLDEQYF
DNA: TGCAGTGCTGGATTCTTACAGGGGGGATTAGACGAGCAGTACTTC

D: .
V: TRBV2
J: TRBJ1-4
size: .
CDR3: CASSEVRNNEKLFF
DNA: TGTGCCAGCAGTGAAGTCAGGAATAATGAAAAACTGTTTTTT

D: .
V: TRBV20-1
J: TRBJ1-6
size: .
CDR3: CSARGLTQGSNSPLHF
DNA: TGCAGTGCTAGGGGCCTCACACAGGGATCGAATTCACCCCTCCACTTT

D: .
V: TRBV12-3/TRBV12-4
J: TRBJ2-4
size: few
CDR3: CASSPHTLGNVQYF
DNA: TGTGCCAGCAGTCCGCATACACTAGGAAACGTTCAGTACTTC

D: TRBD1
V: TRBV4-2
J: TRBJ1-2
size: few
CDR3: CASSQDGGAGGVGGYTF
DNA: TGTGCCAGCAGCCAAGATGGCGGGGCAGGGGGAGTAGGAGGCTACACCTTC

D: .
V: TRBV5-1
J: TRBJ1-4
size: .
CDR3: CASSLAGRLATNEKLFF
DNA: TGCGCCAGCAGCTTGGCCGGGAGACTTGCAACTAATGAAAAACTGTTTTTT

D: TRBD1
V: TRBV10-3
J: TRBJ2-5
size: .
CDR3: CAISEFDSGQGQETQYF
DNA: TGTGCCATCAGTGAGTTCGATTCGGGACAGGGTCAAGAGACCCAGTACTTC

D: .
V: TRBV29-1
J: TRBJ2-5
size: many
CDR3: CSVEFTGQETQYF
DNA: TGCAGCGTTGAATTCACAGGACAAGAGACCCAGTACTTC

D: .
V: TRBV18
J: TRBJ1-4
size: .
CDR3: CASSVSATNEKLFF
DNA: TGTGCCAGCTCAGTGTCAGCAACTAATGAAAAACTGTTTTTT

D: .
V: TRBV28
J: TRBJ2-7
size: few
CDR3: CASMVGGSAYEQYF
DNA: TGTGCCAGCATGGTCGGGGGTTCAGCCTACGAGCAGTACTTC

D: .
V: TRBV4-3
J: TRBJ2-3
size: many
CDR3: CASSPSLLAPLRTQYF
DNA: TGCGCCAGCAGCCCTTCTCTTCTAGCGCCCCTCCGTACGCAGTATTTT

D: .
V: TRBV7-2
J: TRBJ2-3
size: .
CDR3: CASSARAPDTQYF
DNA: TGTGCCAGCAGCGCACGGGCGCCAGATACGCAGTATTTT

D: TRBD1
V: TRBV29-1
J: TRBJ2-7
size: .
CDR3: CSVGTGYEQYF
DNA: TGCAGCGTAGGGACAGGCTACGAGCAGTACTTC

D: .
V: TRBV7-9
J: TRBJ1-2
size: few
CDR3: CASSLFVSGYGYTF
DNA: TGTGCCAGCAGCTTATTTGTTTCTGGCTATGGCTACACCTTC